The 5 T cell receptor beta chains below come from one sample, sequenced in a study of blood T cells in healthy people across ages. Then a second PCR, running about 7 to 11 cycles, was carried out with a sample-barcoded 5' primer and a J-beta primer mix. A single record per CDR3 protein comes from TCRdb applying MiXCR to the 5' RACE reads. Here the sample spans around 780,000 distinct CDR3 sequences, about 61% being singletons. The material sequenced was blood. Receptors originate from a man in his forties or fifties in good health.

V is TRBV12-3 or TRBV12-4 and J is TRBJ2-1; TRBD2 agrees at 8 bases. The CDR3 contains 13 residues. With 4 bases clipped from V and 8 bases from J, the junction kept 4 bases outside the gene matches. DNA for the CDR3: TGTGCCAGCAGTTCAGAGCGGGGGTATGAGCAGTTCTTC. This sequence encodes CASSSERGYEQFF.

The chain links TRBV7-3 to TRBJ1-2; D gene uncertain. This CDR3 is 15 amino acids long. The V and J ends lost 1 base and 4 bases respectively, with 13 bases between them. Per germline, CDR1 SGHTA and CDR2 FQGTGA. Here the CDR3 reads CASSLIPGSFYGYTF. In DNA form, the CDR3 reads TGTGCCAGCAGCTTAATCCCCGGGAGCTTCTATGGCTACACCTTC.

The chain recombines TRBV5-1 with TRBJ1-2; the D is unclear. This CDR3 is 14 amino acids long. V gave up 4 bases and J gave up 4 bases, with 14 bases separating them. Germline assignment: CDR1 SGHRS and CDR2 YFSETQ. The CDR3 bases are TGCGCCAGCAGCCGGGGTGGGGAAGGCTATGGCTACACCTTC. Translation gives CASSRGGEGYGYTF.

The chain links TRBV7-2 to TRBJ2-7; 9 positions match TRBD1. The germline V gene has CDR1 SGHTA and CDR2 FQGNSA. CDR3 length: 15 amino acids. The V segment lost 4 bases and the J segment 4 bases; nucleotides outside the gene matches: 8. The CDR3 spells CASSSRTGVDYEQYF. As DNA, the CDR3 is TGTGCCAGCAGCTCTAGGACAGGGGTTGATTACGAGCAGTACTTC.

The chain has TRBV7-2 and TRBJ2-4; D is possibly TRBD2 (6 bases). The J call is uncertain, as TRBJ2-7 better fits the DNA end. The CDR3 has 14 residues. Germline V gives CDR1 SGHTA, CDR2 FQGNSA. CDR3: CASSLGRADNEQYF. In DNA, the CDR3 is TGTGCCAGCAGCTTAGGGAGGGCCGACAACGAGCAGTACTTC.